These 17 T cell receptor beta chains were all obtained from the same sample, sequenced in a study of blood T cell repertoires in COVID-19. Repertoires were generated with immunoSEQ multiplex PCR, while TCRdb's copy carries only in-frame clones and drops some. The repertoire has about 140,000 clones, roughly 85% of them found once; the top ten carry around 3.2%. Sequences were obtained from peripheral blood. The receptors were gathered from a man between 50 and 59 years old with acute or convalescent COVID-19.

This clone was seen a few times. The CDR3 region is CASSPDPSGEQFF. The CDR3 nucleotides are TGTGCCAGCTCTCCGGACCCCAGCGGTGAGCAGTTCTTC. The chain recombines TRBV18 with TRBJ2-1, with D tentatively TRBD2 (5 bases). Germline values: CDR1 KGHSH, CDR2 LQKENI. The CDR3 is made up of 13 amino acids. The V and J ends lost 6 bases and 9 bases respectively, with 15 bases between them.

V and J are TRBV5-1 and TRBJ1-1; D gene unclear. CDR1 is SGHRS and CDR2 is YFSETQ in the germline V gene. This CDR3 is 15 amino acids long. V lost 0 bases and J 1 base, leaving 10 bases between the germline ends. CDR3 in amino acids: CASSLGMRENTEAFF. The CDR3 nucleotides read TGCGCCAGCAGCTTGGGAATGAGGGAGAACACTGAAGCTTTCTTT.

The chain carries TRBV11-3 and TRBJ2-7; TRBD1 matches at 12 bases. The trim removed 6 bases at V and 7 bases at J, leaving 10 bases unmatched. The germline V gene encodes CDR1 SGHNT and CDR2 YENEEA. The CDR3 is made up of 15 amino acids. The chain's CDR3 is CASRPRDRGPGEQYF. CDR3 DNA: TGTGCCAGCAGGCCCCGGGACAGGGGGCCCGGTGAGCAGTACTTC.

The chain has TRBV18 and TRBJ1-2; 7 bases match TRBD1. The CDR3 contains 15 residues. With 3 bases clipped from V and 3 bases from J, the junction kept 7 bases outside the gene matches. Germline assignment: CDR1 KGHSH and CDR2 LQKENI. The CDR3 nucleotides read TGTGCCAGCTCACCTAGAACAGGGGCCGACTATGGCTACACCTTC. Protein sequence: CASSPRTGADYGYTF. Together with reference TRBV18 and TRBJ1-2, the CDR3 gives the full variable domain: NAGVMQNPRHLVRRRGQEARLRCSPMKGHSHVYWYRQLPEEGLKFMVYLQKENIIDESGMPKERFSAEFPKEGPSILRIQQVVRGDSAAYFCASSPRTGADYGYTFGSGTRLTVV.

The CDR3 loop is CANRDSSTDTQYF. The CDR3 bases are TGTGCCAACCGCGACTCTAGCACAGATACGCAGTATTTT. The V gene is TRBV10-3, the J gene TRBJ2-3; D not certain. This CDR3 has 13 residues. CDR1 and CDR2 (germline): ENHRY, SYGVKD. Trimming removed 10 bases from V and 0 bases from J, with 11 bases in between.

V usage is TRBV10-3 and J usage is TRBJ1-2, with a possible D match to TRBD1 (6 bases). The CDR3 spans 13 residues. V lost 7 bases and J lost 7, with 16 bases in between. Per germline, CDR1 ENHRY and CDR2 SYGVKD. CDR3 DNA sequence: TGTGCCATCAACGAACAGGGAGCCTTTGGCTACACCTTC. Amino acids: CAINEQGAFGYTF.

The rearrangement links TRBV6-2 or TRBV6-3 to TRBJ1-2; TRBD1 might be the D (6 bases). CDR1 is MNHEY, CDR2 SVGEGT, per germline. CDR3 size: 14 residues. Trimming shortened V by 6 bases and J by 0 bases, and 11 bases separated the two germline ends. In nucleotides, the CDR3 is TGTGCCAGCAGCCTCTCAGGGGCTAACTATGGCTACACCTTC. Translation gives CASSLSGANYGYTF.

J is TRBJ2-3 and V is TRBV10-3; TRBD2 might be the D (6 bases). Germline V gene lookup returns CDR1 ENHRY and CDR2 SYGVKD. The CDR3 is 14 amino acids. V was clipped by 5 bases and J by 4 bases, with 13 bases between them. CDR3 amino acids: CAISSTRVADTQYF. DNA for the CDR3: TGTGCCATCAGTTCGACTAGAGTGGCAGATACGCAGTATTTT.

The chain recombines TRBV2 with TRBJ2-7; the match to TRBD1 covers 7 bases. J lost 4 bases, V lost 7 bases, and 7 bases had no gene match. Looked up from germline, CDR1 is SNHLY and CDR2 is FYNNEI. The CDR3 consists of 13 residues. The CDR3 region has the DNA TGTGCCAGCAAGGGGGACAGACCATACGAGCAGTACTTC. The encoded protein is CASKGDRPYEQYF. Full variable domain (rest looked up from reference TRBV2 and TRBJ2-7): EPEVTQTPSHQVTQMGQEVILRCVPISNHLYFYWYRQILGQKVEFLVSFYNNEISEKSEIFDDQFSVERPDGSNFTLKIRSTKLEDSAMYFCASKGDRPYEQYFGPGTRLTVT.

This clone is a singleton in its sample. The genes are TRBV5-1 and TRBJ2-7; 7 nucleotides line up with TRBD1. The CDR3 sequence is 14 residues long. Germline V gene data show CDR1 as SGHRS and CDR2 as YFSETQ. With V trimmed by 5 bases and J by 0 bases, 5 bases remained unmatched. CDR3 protein: CASRGTESSYEQYF. As DNA, the CDR3 is TGCGCCAGCAGGGGGACAGAGAGCTCCTACGAGCAGTACTTC.

V and J are TRBV9 and TRBJ1-1, with D unclear. Germline-derived CDR1 and CDR2 are SGDLS and YYNGEE. The CDR3 is 15 residues long. V lost 3 bases, J lost 1 base, and 13 bases lay in between. This chain's CDR3 is CASSARRDRNTEAFF. The CDR3 nucleotides read TGTGCCAGCAGCGCCCGGAGGGATCGGAACACTGAAGCTTTCTTT.

The rearrangement uses TRBV6-1 and TRBJ1-1; D is uncertain. Per the germline V gene, CDR1 is MNHNS and CDR2 is SASEGT. CDR3 length: 15 amino acids. V gave up 1 base and J gave up 4 bases, with 13 bases separating them. CDR3 in DNA: TGTGCCAGCAGTGAAGGGGCTTCTTGGGTCACTGAAGCTTTCTTT. Amino acid sequence: CASSEGASWVTEAFF.

The chain is built from TRBV7-8 and TRBJ1-5; 7 bases are shared with TRBD1. The CDR3 spans 19 residues. Germline V gives CDR1 SGHVS, CDR2 FQNEAQ. V dropped 5 bases and J dropped 7; count of bases not matched to a gene: 23. This CDR3 reads CASSPSADRVRFLRQPQHF. As DNA, the CDR3 is TGTGCCAGCAGCCCGTCGGCCGACAGGGTGAGATTCCTGCGGCAGCCCCAGCATTTT.

The chain combines TRBV20-1 with TRBJ2-5, with 9 bases fitting TRBD1. The CDR3 has 14 residues. J was trimmed by 5 bases and V by 3 bases; bases with no gene match: 7. In germline, CDR1 is DFQATT, CDR2 SNEGSKA (reference sequence). The CDR3, as DNA: TGCAGTGCTAGTCCGCACAGGGGGCGGGAGACCCAGTACTTC. Translating gives CSASPHRGRETQYF.

This chain uses TRBV6-6 with TRBJ1-1; D is perhaps TRBD1 (5 bases). Trimming took 11 bases from V and 1 from J, leaving 11 bases between them. From germline, CDR1 is MNHNY and CDR2 SVGAGI (reference sequence). This CDR3 region has 12 residues. The CDR3 DNA is TGTGCCTGCTTAGGGGCGAACACTGAAGCTTTCTTT. It yields the protein CACLGANTEAFF.

V is TRBV9 and J is TRBJ1-5, with D possibly matching TRBD1 (5 bases). This CDR3 has 14 residues. Germline V gene lookup returns CDR1 SGDLS and CDR2 YYNGEE. V lost 3 bases and J 3 bases, leaving 10 bases between the germline ends. This chain's CDR3 is CASSAGGANQPQHF. DNA for the CDR3: TGTGCCAGCAGCGCAGGAGGGGCCAATCAGCCCCAGCATTTT.

This clone has just one count. The V gene is TRBV6-2 or TRBV6-3, the J gene TRBJ2-7; 11 nucleotides match TRBD1. The CDR3 runs 13 residues. V was clipped by 5 bases and J by 7 bases; unmatched bases: 4. The germline V gene encodes CDR1 MNHEY and CDR2 SVGEGT. CDR3 amino acids: CASSQGTGGEQYF. CDR3 DNA: TGTGCCAGCAGTCAGGGGACAGGGGGTGAGCAGTACTTC.